This is a list of T cell receptor beta chains from one sample in a study of human T cells and chemical hapten exposure. TCRdb re-called the RACE reads with MiXCR, one entry per CDR3 protein. The table records 75,000 to 90,000 distinct CDR3 sequences, over 9.5% of them present only once. Sequenced here: whole blood, sampled in connection with sensitization to the hapten diphenylcyclopropenone (DPC). Receptor source: a woman aged 45-65 years with alopecia areata. Some clones in this sample may be carry-over from other donors' samples. The CDR3 runs from the conserved cysteine through the conserved F or W. Fields, in order: J gene, V gene, CDR3 protein.

TRBJ2-1	TRBV6-9	CASSSPQAYNEQFF
TRBJ2-3	TRBV29-1	CTCRTGEDTQYF
TRBJ2-7	TRBV20-1	CSGQGVEEQYF
TRBJ2-1	TRBV25-1	CASSYGPGHKYNEQFF
TRBJ2-3	TRBV4-2	CASSQPQTSGRADTQYF
TRBJ2-5	TRBV27	CASSRASGSLLETQYF
TRBJ2-2	TRBV12-3/TRBV12-4	CASSLAGTNTGELFF
TRBJ2-1	TRBV5-1	CASSLRLATQVPNEQFF
TRBJ2-1	TRBV29-1	CSVEVGSYNEQFF
TRBJ2-7	TRBV6-1	CASSPRQGRYEQYF
TRBJ2-7	TRBV28	CASRASGRSEQYF
TRBJ1-5	TRBV4-3	CASSPQFRNNQPQHF
TRBJ1-5	TRBV2	CASSEDQGTSQHF
TRBJ2-3	TRBV6-6	CASSYGQPSSTDTQYF
TRBJ2-5	TRBV20-1	CSAVKSSQETQYF
TRBJ2-1	TRBV28	CASSRAVLGSSYNEQFF
TRBJ1-1	TRBV28	CASSFTGRTEAFF
TRBJ2-6	TRBV20-1	CSAIPGANVLTF
TRBJ2-5	TRBV28	CASSETGPRETQYF
TRBJ1-5	TRBV28	CASRVGNQPQHF
TRBJ1-1	TRBV6-1	CASRAQINTEAFF
TRBJ2-3	TRBV27	CASGHGGPSTDTQYF
TRBJ1-5	TRBV3-1	CASSQQNSNQPQHF
TRBJ1-5	TRBV20-1	CSVTTGTGVYSNQPQHF
TRBJ2-7	TRBV3-1	CASSQGLGLYEQHF
TRBJ1-1	TRBV10-3	CAISESSLLNTEAFF
TRBJ1-4	TRBV29-1	CSVNLGPNEKLFF
TRBJ1-3	TRBV4-1	CASSQGGTGPSGNTIYF
TRBJ1-1	TRBV20-1	CSAKARARHTEAFF
TRBJ2-1	TRBV11-3	CASSATVYNEQFF
TRBJ2-3	TRBV28	CASSPQGLSTDTQYF
TRBJ2-3	TRBV5-5	CASSTLVGFTDTQYF
TRBJ2-5	TRBV7-9	CASREETQYF
TRBJ2-2	TRBV4-3	CASSQLAGANGELFF
TRBJ1-2	TRBV7-6	CASSPPRTGGFGYGYTF
TRBJ1-2	TRBV9	CASSVAPDLSGYTF
TRBJ2-1	TRBV10-3	CAISSHSSGRMYNEQFF
TRBJ2-5	TRBV29-1	CSVSGGSDQETQYF
TRBJ1-1	TRBV5-1	CASSVGQENMNTEAFF
TRBJ2-5	TRBV2	CASTERSFQETQYF
TRBJ2-5	TRBV14	CASSQDVTGPSETQYF
TRBJ2-5	TRBV24-1	CATSEHGTGKQETQYF
TRBJ2-5	TRBV5-1	CASSQPAGQGETQYF
TRBJ2-3	TRBV19	CASSSHSSTDTQYF
TRBJ2-7	TRBV23-1	CASSPQIYEQYF
TRBJ1-2	TRBV29-1	CSVGGGDRGYTF
TRBJ2-1	TRBV7-2	CASSKRTGLAEGQYNEQFF
TRBJ2-2	TRBV7-7	CASSEGVWLNTGELFF
TRBJ1-1	TRBV10-2	CASRNRNLAEAFF
TRBJ2-7	TRBV2	CASSVGAGTYEQYF
TRBJ2-4	TRBV28	CASSSRNIQYF
TRBJ1-1	TRBV5-1	CASRGTGSEAFF
TRBJ2-7	TRBV2	CARTKNRNYEQYF
TRBJ2-7	TRBV6-5	CASSYSQGSYEQYF
TRBJ1-1	TRBV20-1	CSAEEGANTEAFF
TRBJ1-5	TRBV3-1	CASSQVAGVDQPQHF
TRBJ2-3	TRBV29-1	CSVELLPDTQYF